Listed below are T cell receptor beta chains from one sample, sequenced in a study of control samples from healthy donors and cancer patients. This table comes from immunoSEQ multiplex PCR, and its TCRdb copy is limited to in-frame clones, with some not included. The data show about 130,000 clones, 92% seen once. The specimen was PBMCs. Receptors originate from a man older than 75 with head and neck cancer. Both conserved end residues are part of each CDR3. The D gene is left open where the match is weak. For some rows the clone size is stated as once, few or many, or as a class when expanded; others skip it.

>TRBJ1-1|NA|TRBV18|NA
CASSPGQQSEAFF
TGTGCCAGCTCACCAGGACAGCAGTCTGAAGCTTTCTTT
>TRBJ2-1|NA|TRBV14|NA
CASSHRGRASRSNEQFF
TGTGCCAGCAGCCACCGAGGTCGGGCTAGCAGGTCCAATGAGCAGTTCTTC
>TRBJ1-1|NA|TRBV29-1|NA
CSGGTEAFF
TGCAGCGGCGGTACTGAAGCTTTCTTT
>TRBJ1-4|NA|TRBV10-3|TRBD1
CAIGGQSNEKLFF
TGTGCCATCGGGGGACAGAGTAATGAAAAACTGTTTTTT
>TRBJ2-7|NA|TRBV6-5|TRBD1
CASSFRDSYYEQYF
TGTGCCAGCAGTTTCCGGGACAGCTACTACGAGCAGTACTTC
>TRBJ1-1|NA|TRBV19|NA
CASSIPDDRNTEAFF
TGTGCCAGTAGTATACCCGACGACAGGAACACTGAAGCTTTCTTT
>TRBJ2-2|NA|TRBV29-1|NA
CSPSGAGARTGELFF
TGCAGCCCCTCTGGGGCAGGGGCCAGGACCGGGGAGCTGTTTTTT
>TRBJ2-2|NA|TRBV5-6|TRBD2
CASTRDYSTGELFF
TGTGCCAGCACCAGGGACTACTCCACCGGGGAGCTGTTTTTT
>TRBJ2-1|NA|TRBV5-1|TRBD1
CASRFRETGSVDNEQFF
TGCGCCAGCAGATTCCGAGAGACAGGGAGTGTAGACAATGAGCAGTTCTTC
>TRBJ1-6|NA|TRBV5-1|NA
CASSLGQTNSPLHF
TGCGCCAGCAGCTTGGGACAGACGAATTCACCCCTCCACTTT
>TRBJ1-2|NA|TRBV20-1|NA
CSASREANYGYTF
TGCAGTGCTAGTAGAGAAGCTAACTATGGCTACACCTTC
>TRBJ2-1|NA|TRBV5-6|TRBD1
CASSLRHRTGAVGQFF
TGTGCCAGCAGCCTGAGACATCGGACAGGGGCCGTCGGGCAGTTCTTC
>TRBJ1-5|NA|TRBV29-1|NA
CSVATGGQPQHF
TGCAGCGTTGCAACAGGCGGCCAGCCCCAGCATTTT
>TRBJ1-6|NA|TRBV2|NA
CASSRGGNYNSPLHF
TGTGCCAGCAGTCGTGGGGGAAACTATAATTCACCCCTCCACTTT
>TRBJ1-6|NA|TRBV4-2|NA
CASSHIKANSPLHF
TGTGCCAGCAGCCACATTAAGGCTAATTCACCCCTCCACTTT
>TRBJ2-5|NA|TRBV11-2|NA
CASSLDRGGAETQYF
TGTGCCAGCAGCTTAGATCGTGGAGGGGCAGAGACCCAGTACTTC
>TRBJ1-5|NA|TRBV6-2/TRBV6-3|NA
CASSYQDYLPYQPQHF
TGTGCCAGCAGTTACCAGGACTACCTACCGTATCAGCCCCAGCATTTT
>TRBJ2-3|once|TRBV5-1|TRBD1
CASRIPGTASTDTQYF
TGCGCCAGCAGGATCCCTGGGACAGCTAGCACAGATACGCAGTATTTT
>TRBJ2-5|NA|TRBV6-5|NA
CASRVGETQYF
TGTGCCAGCAGGGTGGGGGAGACCCAGTACTTC
>TRBJ2-2|NA|TRBV30|TRBD2
CAWSAGGSWTGELFF
TGTGCCTGGAGCGCCGGGGGGAGTTGGACCGGGGAGCTGTTTTTT
>TRBJ2-6|NA|TRBV27|TRBD2
CASSRLAAGANVLTF
TGTGCCAGCAGCCGACTAGCGGCAGGGGCCAACGTCCTGACTTTC
>TRBJ1-5|NA|TRBV7-6|NA
CASSSVAGEAHSNQPQHF
TGTGCCAGCAGCTCGGTGGCAGGGGAGGCCCATAGCAATCAGCCCCAGCATTTT
>TRBJ2-1|NA|TRBV5-1|NA
CASSLALYNEQFF
TGCGCCAGCAGCTTGGCCCTTTACAATGAGCAGTTCTTC
>TRBJ2-7|NA|TRBV5-5|NA
CASSFKGTYEQYF
TGTGCCAGCAGCTTCAAGGGGACCTACGAGCAGTACTTC
>TRBJ1-6|once|TRBV3-1/TRBV3-2|NA
CASSQDLEISYNSPLHF
TGTGCCAGCAGCCAAGACCTGGAAATCTCCTATAATTCACCCCTCCACTTT
>TRBJ1-6|NA|TRBV10-3|TRBD1
CAISETGTGNSPLHF
TGTGCCATCAGTGAGACCGGGACAGGCAATTCACCCCTCCACTTT
>TRBJ2-3|NA|TRBV4-1|NA
CASSQDQFGTDTQYF
TGCGCCAGCAGCCAAGATCAGTTCGGGACAGATACGCAGTATTTT
>TRBJ2-7|NA|TRBV27|NA
CASSPITPGREGVSYEQYF
TGTGCCAGCAGTCCAATAACCCCCGGGCGGGAAGGGGTGTCCTACGAGCAGTACTTC
>TRBJ2-7|NA|TRBV7-9|NA
CASRLTDGEQYF
TGTGCCAGCAGACTAACCGACGGCGAGCAGTACTTC
>TRBJ2-2|NA|TRBV12-5|TRBD1
CASGFFPGQGGTGELFF
TGTGCTAGTGGATTTTTCCCGGGACAGGGGGGCACCGGGGAGCTGTTTTTT
>TRBJ1-2|once|TRBV7-6|TRBD1
CASSLDGTGGAGGYTF
TGTGCCAGCAGCTTAGATGGGACAGGGGGCGCGGGTGGCTACACCTTC
>TRBJ2-3|few|TRBV5-4|TRBD2
CATNSGGTSTDTQYF
TGTGCCACCAATAGCGGGGGGACTAGCACAGATACGCAGTATTTT
>TRBJ2-7|NA|TRBV6-5|NA
CASSLSGGTNYEQYF
TGTGCCAGCAGTCTGTCCGGGGGCACCAACTACGAGCAGTACTTC
>TRBJ2-7|NA|TRBV6-5|TRBD1
CASSPDRAYEQYF
TGTGCCAGCAGTCCCGACAGGGCCTACGAGCAGTACTTC
>TRBJ2-7|NA|TRBV7-7|NA
CASSLVFGGPPYEQYF
TGTGCCAGCAGCTTAGTATTCGGGGGGCCCCCCTACGAGCAGTACTTC
>TRBJ2-1|NA|TRBV4-2|TRBD2
CASSQGVGGGEQFF
TGTGCCAGCAGCCAAGGAGTAGGCGGGGGGGAGCAGTTCTTC
>TRBJ1-2|NA|TRBV5-1|NA
CASSLAVGGYTF
TGCGCCAGCAGCTTGGCCGTGGGTGGCTACACCTTC
>TRBJ1-5|NA|TRBV30|NA
CAWSRDSNQPQHF
TGTGCCTGGAGCAGGGACAGCAATCAGCCCCAGCATTTT
>TRBJ1-2|NA|TRBV4-1|NA
CASSNSGTTNYGYTF
TGCGCCAGCAGCAATTCTGGGACCACTAACTATGGCTACACCTTC
>TRBJ2-6|NA|TRBV10-3|NA
CAIGLISSGANVLTF
TGTGCCATCGGGCTCATCTCTTCTGGGGCCAACGTCCTGACTTTC
>TRBJ1-1|NA|TRBV7-2|NA
CASSTGQAEEAFF
TGTGCCAGCAGCACCGGACAAGCCGAGGAAGCTTTCTTT
>TRBJ1-2|NA|TRBV29-1|NA
CSAFGAPQGETYGYTF
TGCAGCGCCTTCGGGGCCCCACAGGGTGAGACCTATGGCTACACCTTC
>TRBJ2-5|NA|TRBV6-5|NA
CASSRGETQYF
TGTGCCAGCAGTCGTGGGGAGACCCAGTACTTC
>TRBJ1-2|NA|TRBV5-1|NA
CASPPVEYGYTF
TGCGCCAGCCCCCCCGTAGAATATGGCTACACCTTC
>TRBJ2-1|NA|TRBV6-4|TRBD1
CASSEGQGAYNEQFF
TGTGCCAGCAGTGAAGGACAGGGGGCGTACAATGAGCAGTTCTTC
>TRBJ1-2|NA|TRBV24-1|NA
CATSDLRHRSYGYTF
TGTGCCACCAGTGATTTGCGACACCGTAGCTATGGCTACACCTTC
>TRBJ1-5|NA|TRBV6-4|TRBD1
CASSLDRNSLQHF
TGTGCCAGCAGCTTGGACAGGAATTCTCTCCAGCATTTT
>TRBJ2-5|NA|TRBV5-1|TRBD2
CASSSGTRQETQYF
TGCGCCAGCAGCTCCGGGACTAGACAAGAGACCCAGTACTTC